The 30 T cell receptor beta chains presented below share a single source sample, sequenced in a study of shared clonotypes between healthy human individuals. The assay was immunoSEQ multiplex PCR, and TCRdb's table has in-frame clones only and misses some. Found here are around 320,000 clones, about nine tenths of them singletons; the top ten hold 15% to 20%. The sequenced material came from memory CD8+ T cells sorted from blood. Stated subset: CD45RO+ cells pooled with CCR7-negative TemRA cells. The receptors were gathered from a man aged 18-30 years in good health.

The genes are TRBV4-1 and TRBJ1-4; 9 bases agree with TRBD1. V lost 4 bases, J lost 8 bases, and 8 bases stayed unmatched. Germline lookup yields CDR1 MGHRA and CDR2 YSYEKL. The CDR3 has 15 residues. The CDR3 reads CASSPLTGGREKLFF. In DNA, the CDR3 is TGCGCCAGCAGCCCCCTGACAGGGGGACGGGAAAAACTGTTTTTT.

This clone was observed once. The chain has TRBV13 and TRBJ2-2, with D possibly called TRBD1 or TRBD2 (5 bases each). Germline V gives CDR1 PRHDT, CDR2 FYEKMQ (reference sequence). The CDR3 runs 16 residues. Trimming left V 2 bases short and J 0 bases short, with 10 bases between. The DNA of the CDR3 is TGTGCCAGCAGCTTAAGGGACCTTACGAACACCGGGGAGCTGTTTTTT. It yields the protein CASSLRDLTNTGELFF.

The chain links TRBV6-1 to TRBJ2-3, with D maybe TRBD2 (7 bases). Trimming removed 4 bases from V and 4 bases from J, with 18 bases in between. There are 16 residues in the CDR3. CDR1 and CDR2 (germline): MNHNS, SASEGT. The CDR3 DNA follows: TGTGCCAGCAGTGTCCCTAAGGGCGGGGGCTCAGATACGCAGTATTTT. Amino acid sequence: CASSVPKGGGSDTQYF.

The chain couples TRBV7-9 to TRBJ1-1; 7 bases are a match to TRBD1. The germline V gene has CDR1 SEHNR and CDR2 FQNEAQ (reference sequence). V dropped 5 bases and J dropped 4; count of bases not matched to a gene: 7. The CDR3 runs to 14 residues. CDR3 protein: CASSKQGWATEAFF. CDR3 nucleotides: TGTGCCAGCAGCAAACAGGGGTGGGCCACTGAAGCTTTCTTT.

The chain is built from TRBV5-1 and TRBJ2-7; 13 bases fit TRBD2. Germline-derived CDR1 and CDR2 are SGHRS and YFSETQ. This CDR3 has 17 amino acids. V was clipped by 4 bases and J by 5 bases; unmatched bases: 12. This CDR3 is CASSPLGLAGVFHEQYF. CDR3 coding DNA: TGCGCCAGCAGCCCCCTAGGACTAGCGGGAGTATTCCACGAGCAGTACTTC.

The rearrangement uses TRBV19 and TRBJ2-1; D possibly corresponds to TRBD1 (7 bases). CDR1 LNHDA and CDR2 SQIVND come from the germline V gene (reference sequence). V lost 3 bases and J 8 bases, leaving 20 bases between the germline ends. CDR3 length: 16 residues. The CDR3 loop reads CASSMSGGGGTDEQFF. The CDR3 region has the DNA TGTGCCAGTAGTATGTCTGGTGGTGGCGGGACAGATGAGCAGTTCTTC.

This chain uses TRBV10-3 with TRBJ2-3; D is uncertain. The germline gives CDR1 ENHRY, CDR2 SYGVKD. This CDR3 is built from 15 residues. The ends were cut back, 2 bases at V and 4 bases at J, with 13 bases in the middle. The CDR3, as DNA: TGTGCCATCAGTGAGCTGGAAGGGTTTTCAGATACGCAGTATTTT. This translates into CAISELEGFSDTQYF.

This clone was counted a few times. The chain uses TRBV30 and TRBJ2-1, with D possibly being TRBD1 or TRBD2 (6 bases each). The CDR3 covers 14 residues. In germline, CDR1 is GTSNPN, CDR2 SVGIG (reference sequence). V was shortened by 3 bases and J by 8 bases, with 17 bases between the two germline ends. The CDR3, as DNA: TGTGCCTGGAGCATATCGGGGGCCAGCGATGAGCAGTTCTTC. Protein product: CAWSISGASDEQFF.

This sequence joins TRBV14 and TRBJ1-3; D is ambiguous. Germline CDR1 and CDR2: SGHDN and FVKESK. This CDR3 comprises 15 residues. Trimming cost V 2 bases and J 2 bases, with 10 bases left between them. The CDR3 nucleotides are TGTGCCAGCAGCCAACTGGAAGGTACTGGAAACACCATATATTTT. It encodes CASSQLEGTGNTIYF.

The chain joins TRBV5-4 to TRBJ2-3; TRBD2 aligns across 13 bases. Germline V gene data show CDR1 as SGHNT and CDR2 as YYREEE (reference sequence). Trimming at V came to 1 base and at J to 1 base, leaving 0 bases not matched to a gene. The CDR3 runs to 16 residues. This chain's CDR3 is CASSLTSGRGTDTQYF. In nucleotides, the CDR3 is TGTGCCAGCAGCTTGACTAGCGGGAGGGGCACAGATACGCAGTATTTT.

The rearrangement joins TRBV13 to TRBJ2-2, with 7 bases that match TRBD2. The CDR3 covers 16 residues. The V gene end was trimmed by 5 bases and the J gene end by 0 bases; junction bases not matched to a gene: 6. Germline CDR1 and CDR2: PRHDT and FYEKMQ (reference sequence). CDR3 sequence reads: CASSPGLAANTGELFF. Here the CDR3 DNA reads TGTGCCAGCAGCCCCGGGCTAGCGGCGAACACCGGGGAGCTGTTTTTT.

The CDR3 DNA reads TGCGCCAGCAGTGAGGGGACCCTTACCGGGCCCCAAGGGCGCACTGAAGCTTTCTTT. Protein sequence: CASSEGTLTGPQGRTEAFF. The gene calls are TRBV10-1 and TRBJ1-1; maybe TRBD1 (5 bases). Germline V CDR1 and CDR2: WNHNN, SYGVQD (reference sequence). CDR3 length equals 19 residues. V gave up 2 bases and J gave up 4 bases, with 26 bases separating them.

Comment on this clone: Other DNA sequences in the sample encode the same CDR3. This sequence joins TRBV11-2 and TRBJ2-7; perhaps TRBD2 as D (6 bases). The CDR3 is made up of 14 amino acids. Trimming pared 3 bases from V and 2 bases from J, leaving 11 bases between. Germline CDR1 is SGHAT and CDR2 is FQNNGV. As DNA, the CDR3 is TGTGCCAGCAGCTTGGGGGGACCGACCTACGAGCAGTACTTC. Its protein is CASSLGGPTYEQYF.

Here the CDR3 reads CASSFRTGGRDEQYF. The CDR3 DNA sequence: TGCGCCAGCAGCTTTCGGACAGGGGGCCGCGACGAGCAGTACTTC. V gene TRBV5-1 combines with J gene TRBJ2-7; 11 bases map to TRBD1. With V trimmed by 2 bases and J by 5 bases, 6 bases remained unmatched. The CDR3 is made up of 15 amino acids. Per the germline V gene, CDR1 is SGHRS and CDR2 is YFSETQ.

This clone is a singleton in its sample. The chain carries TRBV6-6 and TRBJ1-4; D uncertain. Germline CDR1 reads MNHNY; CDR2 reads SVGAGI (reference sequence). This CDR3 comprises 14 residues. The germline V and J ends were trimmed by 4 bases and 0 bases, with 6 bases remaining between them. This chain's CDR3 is CASSSQTTNEKLFF. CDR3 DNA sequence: TGTGCCAGCAGTTCACAGACAACTAATGAAAAACTGTTTTTT.

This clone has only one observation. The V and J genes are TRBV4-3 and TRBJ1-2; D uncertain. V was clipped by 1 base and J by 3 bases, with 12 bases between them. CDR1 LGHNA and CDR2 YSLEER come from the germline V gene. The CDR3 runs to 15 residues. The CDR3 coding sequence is TGCGCCAGCAGCCAAGGGACTGAGCCTTACTATGGCTACACCTTC. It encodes CASSQGTEPYYGYTF.

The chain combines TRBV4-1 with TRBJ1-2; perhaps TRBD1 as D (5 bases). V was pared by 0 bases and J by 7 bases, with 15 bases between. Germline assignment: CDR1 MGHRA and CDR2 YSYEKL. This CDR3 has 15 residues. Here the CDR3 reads CASSQDVGEGSGYTF. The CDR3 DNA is TGCGCCAGCAGCCAAGACGTAGGGGAGGGCAGTGGCTACACCTTC.

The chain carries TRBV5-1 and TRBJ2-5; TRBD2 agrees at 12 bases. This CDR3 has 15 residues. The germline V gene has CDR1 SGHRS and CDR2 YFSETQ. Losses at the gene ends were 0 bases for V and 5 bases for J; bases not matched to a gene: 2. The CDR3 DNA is TGCGCCAGCAGCTTGGGACTAGCGGGGGAGGAGACCCAGTACTTC. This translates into CASSLGLAGEETQYF.

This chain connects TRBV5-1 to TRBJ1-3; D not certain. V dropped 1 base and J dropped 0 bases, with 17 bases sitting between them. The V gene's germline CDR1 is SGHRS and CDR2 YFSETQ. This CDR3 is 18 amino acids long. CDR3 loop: CASSLNLAGFYSGNTIYF. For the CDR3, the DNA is TGCGCCAGCAGCTTGAATCTCGCCGGATTTTACTCTGGAAACACCATATATTTT.

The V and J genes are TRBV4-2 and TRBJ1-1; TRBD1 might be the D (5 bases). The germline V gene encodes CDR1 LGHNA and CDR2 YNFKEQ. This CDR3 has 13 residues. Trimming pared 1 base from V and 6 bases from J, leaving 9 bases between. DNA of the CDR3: TGTGCCAGCAGCCAAGTCCAGGGAGCTGAAGCTTTCTTT. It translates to CASSQVQGAEAFF.

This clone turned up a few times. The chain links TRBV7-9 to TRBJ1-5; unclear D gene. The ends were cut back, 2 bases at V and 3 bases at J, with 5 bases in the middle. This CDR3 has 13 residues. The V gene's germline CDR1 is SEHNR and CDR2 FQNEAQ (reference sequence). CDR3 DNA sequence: TGTGCCAGCAGCTTATGGGCCAATCAGCCCCAGCATTTT. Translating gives CASSLWANQPQHF.

The CDR3 is CASSATVVGHSPLHF. CDR3 DNA sequence: TGTGCCAGCAGTGCGACAGTAGTAGGTCATTCACCCCTCCACTTT. J is TRBJ1-6 and V is TRBV25-1; possible D gene TRBD1, 5 bases. Germline V CDR1 and CDR2: MGHDK, SYGVNS. The CDR3 is made up of 15 amino acids. V lost 4 bases and J 8 bases, leaving 15 bases between the germline ends.

The CDR3 is CASSYGDLSYEQYF. The DNA of the CDR3 is TGTGCCAGCAGTTACGGAGACTTATCCTACGAGCAGTACTTC. V usage is TRBV6-5 and J usage is TRBJ2-7; D gene uncertain. The CDR3 totals 14 residues. Germline V CDR1 and CDR2: MNHEY, SVGAGI. The germline V and J ends were trimmed by 2 bases and 1 base, with 9 bases remaining between them.

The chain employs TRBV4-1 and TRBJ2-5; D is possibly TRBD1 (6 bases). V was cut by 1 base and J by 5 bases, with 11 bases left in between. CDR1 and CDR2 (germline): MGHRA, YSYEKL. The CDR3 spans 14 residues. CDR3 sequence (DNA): TGCGCCAGCAGCCAAGGGACAGAATGGGAGACCCAGTACTTC. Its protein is CASSQGTEWETQYF.

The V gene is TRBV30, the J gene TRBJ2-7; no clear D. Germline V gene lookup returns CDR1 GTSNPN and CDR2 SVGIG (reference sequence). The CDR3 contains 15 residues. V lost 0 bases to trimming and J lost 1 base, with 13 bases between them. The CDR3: CAWSVRVGPSYEQYF. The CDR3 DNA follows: TGTGCCTGGAGTGTACGTGTCGGTCCTTCCTACGAGCAGTACTTC.

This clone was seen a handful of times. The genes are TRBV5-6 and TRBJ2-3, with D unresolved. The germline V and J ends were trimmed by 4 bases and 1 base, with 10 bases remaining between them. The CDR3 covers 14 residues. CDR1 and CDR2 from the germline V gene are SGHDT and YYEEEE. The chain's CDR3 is CASSRKARTDTQYF. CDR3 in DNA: TGTGCCAGCAGCCGCAAGGCGCGCACAGATACGCAGTATTTT.

CDR3 region: CASSQDSGVAPYYNEQFF. The CDR3 DNA reads as TGCGCCAGCAGCCAAGACTCTGGGGTGGCGCCTTACTACAATGAGCAGTTCTTC. V and J are TRBV4-3 and TRBJ2-1; D is uncertain. Germline values: CDR1 LGHNA, CDR2 YSLEER. V was cut by 0 bases and J by 3 bases, with 18 bases left in between. The CDR3 is 18 residues long.

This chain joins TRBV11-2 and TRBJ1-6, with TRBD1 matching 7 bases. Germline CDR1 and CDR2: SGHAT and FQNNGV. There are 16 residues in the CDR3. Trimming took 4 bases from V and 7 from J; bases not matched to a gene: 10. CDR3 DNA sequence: TGTGCCAGCAGCTCCAGACAGGGCAGGACGAATTCACCCCTCCACTTT. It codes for CASSSRQGRTNSPLHF.

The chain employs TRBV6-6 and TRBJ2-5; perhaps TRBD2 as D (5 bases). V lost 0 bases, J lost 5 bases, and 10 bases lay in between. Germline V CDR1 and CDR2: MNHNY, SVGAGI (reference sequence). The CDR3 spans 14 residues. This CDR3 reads CASSYSLDWETQYF. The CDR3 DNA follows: TGTGCCAGCAGTTACTCTTTGGACTGGGAGACCCAGTACTTC.

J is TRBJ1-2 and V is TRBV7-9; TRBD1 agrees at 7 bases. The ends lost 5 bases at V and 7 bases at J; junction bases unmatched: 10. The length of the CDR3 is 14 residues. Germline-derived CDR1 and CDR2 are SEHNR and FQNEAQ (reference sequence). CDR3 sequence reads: CASSANTGDIGYTF. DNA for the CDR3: TGTGCCAGCAGCGCGAACACAGGGGATATTGGCTACACCTTC.